This T cell receptor (beta chain) originates from a study of T cells in Graves' hyperthyroidism and ophthalmopathy. Overall study findings and caveats: From stable hyperthyroidism, ophthalmopathy was set apart by a 13 V-J model.

With regard to this clonotype: Antigen unknown.

This sample holds PBMCs from less than 11 ml fresh peripheral blood. Template material for amplifying TCR beta CDR3 regions consisted of RNA transcripts. The TCR CDR3 was amplified in a first-round RT-PCR using the HTBI primer set. TCRdb re-called the multiplex PCR reads with MiXCR, one entry per CDR3 protein. The sample lists roughly 710,000 distinct CDR3 sequences, just over 35% occurring once. The germline V gene has CDR1 MGHDK and CDR2 SYGVNS. Germline trimming cut 8 bases from V and 3 bases from J; bases unmatched to any gene: 12. The CDR3 is 15 amino acids. The V and J genes are TRBV25-1 and TRBJ1-2; TRBD1 agrees at 7 bases. Sample: blood. This TCR came from a woman aged 40 to 50 with Graves' hyperthyroidism. The CDR3, as DNA: TGTGCCAGCGTTGAGCGCACCACAGGGGACTATGGCTACACCTTC. Its translation: CASVERTTGDYGYTF.